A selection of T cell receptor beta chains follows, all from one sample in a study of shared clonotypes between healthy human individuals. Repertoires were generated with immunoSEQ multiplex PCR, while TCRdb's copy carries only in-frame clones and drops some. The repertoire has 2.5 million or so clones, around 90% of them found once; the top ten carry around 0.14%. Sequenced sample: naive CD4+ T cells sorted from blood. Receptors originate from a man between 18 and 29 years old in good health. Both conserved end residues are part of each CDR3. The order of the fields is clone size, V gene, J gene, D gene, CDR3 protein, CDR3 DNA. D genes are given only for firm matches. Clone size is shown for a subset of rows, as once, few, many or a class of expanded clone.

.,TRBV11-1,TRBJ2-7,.,CASSSGVSSSYEQYF,TGTGCCAGCAGCTCAGGGGTTAGCAGCTCCTACGAGCAGTACTTC
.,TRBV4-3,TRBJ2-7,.,CASSQGQTSLEQYF,TGCGCCAGCAGCCAAGGTCAAACTAGTTTGGAGCAGTACTTC
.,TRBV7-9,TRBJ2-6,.,CASIPGDHGANVLTF,TGTGCCAGCATTCCGGGGGACCACGGGGCCAACGTCCTGACTTTC
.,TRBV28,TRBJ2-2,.,CASRKSGEGNTGELFF,TGTGCCAGCAGGAAGTCAGGGGAGGGGAACACCGGGGAGCTGTTTTTT
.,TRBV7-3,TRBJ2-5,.,CASSFGRGETQYF,TGTGCCAGCAGCTTCGGCAGGGGCGAGACCCAGTACTTC
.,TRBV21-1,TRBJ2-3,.,CASSPRKKVSGSTDTQYF,TGTGCCAGCAGCCCTCGAAAGAAGGTTAGCGGGAGCACAGATACGCAGTATTTT
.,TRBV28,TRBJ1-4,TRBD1,CASSPETRDRGYF,TGTGCCAGCAGTCCTGAAACCCGGGACAGGGGTTATTTT
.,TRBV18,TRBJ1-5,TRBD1,CASSPLGTGTNQPQHF,TGTGCCAGCTCACCCCTAGGGACAGGAACCAATCAGCCCCAGCATTTT
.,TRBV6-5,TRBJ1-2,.,CASSYSLPGRNYGYTF,TGTGCCAGCAGTTACTCCCTCCCGGGGCGTAACTATGGCTACACCTTC
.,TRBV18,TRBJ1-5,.,CASSPAGSENQPQHF,TGTGCCAGCTCACCGGCCGGGTCGGAGAATCAGCCCCAGCATTTT
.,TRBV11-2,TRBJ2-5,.,CASSYGPSQETQYF,TGTGCCAGCAGCTACGGACCTTCTCAAGAGACCCAGTACTTC
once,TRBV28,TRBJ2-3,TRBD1,CASSRQGARADTQYF,TGTGCCAGCAGTAGACAGGGGGCGCGGGCAGATACGCAGTATTTT
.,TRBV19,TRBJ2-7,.,CASSERTVTYEQYF,TGTGCCAGTAGCGAGCGGACGGTAACCTACGAGCAGTACTTC
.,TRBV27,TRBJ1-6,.,CASSTGRSPLHF,TGTGCCAGCAGTACCGGGCGTTCACCCCTCCACTTT
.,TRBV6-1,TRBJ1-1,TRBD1,CASSLGQGNTEAFF,TGTGCCAGCAGTTTGGGACAGGGTAACACTGAAGCTTTCTTT
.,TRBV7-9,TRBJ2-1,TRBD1,CASSKDRGTMNEQFF,TGTGCCAGCAGCAAAGACAGGGGAACGATGAATGAGCAGTTCTTC
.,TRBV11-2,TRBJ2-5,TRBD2,CASSPFKAGGQETQYF,TGTGCCAGCAGCCCCTTTAAAGCGGGAGGGCAAGAGACCCAGTACTTC
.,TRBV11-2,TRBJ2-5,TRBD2,CASSFNPSGGLETQYF,TGTGCCAGCAGCTTTAATCCTAGCGGGGGATTGGAGACCCAGTACTTC
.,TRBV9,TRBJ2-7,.,CASSVGASPIYEQYF,TGTGCCAGCAGCGTAGGGGCCAGCCCGATCTACGAGCAGTACTTC
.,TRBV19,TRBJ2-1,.,CASSGGSYNEQFF,TGTGCCAGTAGTGGCGGTTCCTACAATGAGCAGTTCTTC
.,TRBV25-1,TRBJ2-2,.,CASRDGAVDTGELFF,TGTGCCAGCAGGGACGGTGCGGTGGACACCGGGGAGCTGTTTTTT
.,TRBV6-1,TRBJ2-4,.,CASSDHVFLGKNIQYF,TGTGCCAGCAGTGATCATGTCTTTCTTGGCAAAAACATTCAGTACTTC
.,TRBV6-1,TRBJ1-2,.,CASSDRGGYTF,TGTGCCAGCAGTGACAGGGGTGGCTACACCTTC
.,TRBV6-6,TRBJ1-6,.,CASSANSPLHF,TGTGCCAGCAGCGCCAATTCACCCCTCCACTTT
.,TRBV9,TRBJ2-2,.,CASSVLSGGELFF,TGTGCCAGCAGCGTCCTCTCAGGCGGGGAGCTGTTTTTT
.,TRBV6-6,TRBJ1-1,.,CASIRGQGTEAFF,TGTGCCAGCATCCGGGGCCAGGGCACTGAAGCTTTCTTT
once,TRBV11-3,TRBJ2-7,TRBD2,CASSLATSGEQYF,TGTGCCAGCAGCTTAGCGACTAGCGGGGAGCAGTACTTC
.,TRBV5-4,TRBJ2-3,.,CASSLVGAPDTQYF,TGTGCCAGCAGCTTGGTCGGGGCTCCAGATACGCAGTATTTT
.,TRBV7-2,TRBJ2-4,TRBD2,CASSPLTEAGGKNIQYF,TGTGCCAGCAGCCCCTTGACAGAGGCGGGGGGCAAAAACATTCAGTACTTC
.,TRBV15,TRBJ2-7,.,CATSRDLYYEQYF,TGTGCCACCAGCAGAGACCTTTACTACGAGCAGTACTTC
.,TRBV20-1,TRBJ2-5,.,CSATPGETQYF,TGCAGTGCTACCCCCGGGGAGACCCAGTACTTC
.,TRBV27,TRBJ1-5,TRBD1,CASSPGTGGGQPQHF,TGTGCCAGCAGTCCCGGGACAGGGGGCGGTCAGCCCCAGCATTTT
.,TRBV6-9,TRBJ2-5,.,CATNNRETQYF,TGTGCCACCAACAATCGGGAGACCCAGTACTTC
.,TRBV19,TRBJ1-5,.,CASSTLGNQPQHF,TGTGCCAGTAGTACCTTGGGGAATCAGCCCCAGCATTTT
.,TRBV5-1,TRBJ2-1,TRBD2,CASSLQLAGGPNEQFF,TGCGCCAGCAGCTTACAACTAGCGGGAGGGCCCAATGAGCAGTTCTTC
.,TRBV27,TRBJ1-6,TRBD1,CASSLFSGQGNSPLHF,TGTGCCAGCAGTTTATTTTCTGGACAGGGGAATTCACCCCTCCACTTT
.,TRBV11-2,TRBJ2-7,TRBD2,CASSSGGGYYEQYF,TGTGCCAGCAGCTCGGGGGGTGGGTACTACGAGCAGTACTTC
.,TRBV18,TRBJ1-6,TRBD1,CASSPAGTGVNSPLHF,TGTGCCAGCTCACCTGCCGGGACAGGGGTTAATTCACCCCTCCACTTT
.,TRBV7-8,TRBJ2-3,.,CASSLRQLTDTQYF,TGTGCCAGCAGCTTAAGACAGCTCACAGATACGCAGTATTTT
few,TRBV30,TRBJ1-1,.,CAWRAGDTEAFF,TGTGCCTGGAGGGCAGGCGACACTGAAGCTTTCTTT
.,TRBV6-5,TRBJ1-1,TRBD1,CASSTIDRGTEAFF,TGTGCCAGCAGTACCATCGACAGGGGAACTGAAGCTTTCTTT
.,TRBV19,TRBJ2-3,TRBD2,CASSMGRTSGLSTDTQYF,TGTGCCAGTAGTATGGGAAGGACTAGCGGTCTCAGCACAGATACGCAGTATTTT
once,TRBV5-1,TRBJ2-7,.,CASSLDLFSYEQYF,TGCGCCAGCAGCTTGGACCTTTTTTCCTACGAGCAGTACTTC
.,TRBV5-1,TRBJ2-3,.,CASSGQGGADTQYF,TGCGCCAGCAGCGGGCAGGGAGGCGCAGATACGCAGTATTTT
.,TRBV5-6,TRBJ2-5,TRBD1,CASSSDRQGETQYF,TGTGCCAGCAGCTCAGATAGACAGGGAGAGACCCAGTACTTC
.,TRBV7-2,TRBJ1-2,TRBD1,CASSHGQGSYGYTF,TGTGCCAGCAGCCACGGACAGGGGAGCTATGGCTACACCTTC
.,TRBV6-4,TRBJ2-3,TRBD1,CASSPSTGFTDTQYF,TGTGCCAGCAGTCCATCGACAGGGTTCACAGATACGCAGTATTTT
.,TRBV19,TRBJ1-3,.,CASSIQGSSGNTIYF,TGTGCCAGTAGTATTCAGGGATCCTCTGGAAACACCATATATTTT
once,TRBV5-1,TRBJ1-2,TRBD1,CASSLGGQANNYGYTF,TGCGCCAGCAGCTTGGGGGGACAGGCAAACAACTATGGCTACACCTTC
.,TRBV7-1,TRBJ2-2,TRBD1,CASSSLIGFRDSSSTPMNTGELFF,TGTGCCAGCAGCTCCCTTATCGGATTCCGGGACAGCTCTTCTACCCCTATGAACACCGGGGAGCTGTTTTTT
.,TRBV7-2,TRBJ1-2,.,CASSLPQGHGYTF,TGTGCCAGCAGCTTACCACAGGGCCATGGCTACACCTTC
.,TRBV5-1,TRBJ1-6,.,CASSLEDGGNNSPLHF,TGCGCCAGCAGCTTGGAAGATGGGGGTAATAATTCACCCCTCCACTTT
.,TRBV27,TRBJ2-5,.,CASSLIGEKETQYF,TGTGCCAGCAGTTTAATAGGGGAGAAAGAGACCCAGTACTTC
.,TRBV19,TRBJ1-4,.,CATKTTPTQGSEKLFF,TGTGCCACCAAAACAACCCCCACCCAGGGTAGCGAAAAACTGTTTTTT
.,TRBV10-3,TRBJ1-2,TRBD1,CAISAQGGGYGYTF,TGTGCCATCAGTGCTCAGGGGGGTGGTTATGGCTACACCTTC